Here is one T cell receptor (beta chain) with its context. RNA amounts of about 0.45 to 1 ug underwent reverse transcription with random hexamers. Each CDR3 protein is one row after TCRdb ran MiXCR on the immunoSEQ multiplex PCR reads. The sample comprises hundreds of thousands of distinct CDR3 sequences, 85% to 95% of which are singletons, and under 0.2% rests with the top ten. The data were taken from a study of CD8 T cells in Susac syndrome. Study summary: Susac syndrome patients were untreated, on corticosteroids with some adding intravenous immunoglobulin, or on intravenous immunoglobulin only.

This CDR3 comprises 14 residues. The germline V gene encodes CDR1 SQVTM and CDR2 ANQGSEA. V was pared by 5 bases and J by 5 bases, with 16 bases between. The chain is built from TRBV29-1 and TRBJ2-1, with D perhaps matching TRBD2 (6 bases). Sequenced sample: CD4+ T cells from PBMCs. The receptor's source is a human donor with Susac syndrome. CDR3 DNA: TGCAGCGTTCACGATTGGGGCGGGGACAATGAGCAGTTCTTC. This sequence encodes CSVHDWGGDNEQFF.